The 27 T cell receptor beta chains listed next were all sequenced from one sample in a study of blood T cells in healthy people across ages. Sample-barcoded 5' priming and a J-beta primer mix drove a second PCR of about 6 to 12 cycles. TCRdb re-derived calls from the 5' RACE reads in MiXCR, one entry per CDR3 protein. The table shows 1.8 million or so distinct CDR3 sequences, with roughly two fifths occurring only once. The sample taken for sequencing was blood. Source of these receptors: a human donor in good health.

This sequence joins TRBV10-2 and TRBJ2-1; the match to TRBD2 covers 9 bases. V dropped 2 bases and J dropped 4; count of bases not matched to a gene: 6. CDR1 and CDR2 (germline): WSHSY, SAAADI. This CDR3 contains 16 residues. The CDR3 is CASSEAGGGVYNEQFF. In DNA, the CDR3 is TGCGCCAGCAGTGAGGCTGGCGGGGGGGTTTACAATGAGCAGTTCTTC.

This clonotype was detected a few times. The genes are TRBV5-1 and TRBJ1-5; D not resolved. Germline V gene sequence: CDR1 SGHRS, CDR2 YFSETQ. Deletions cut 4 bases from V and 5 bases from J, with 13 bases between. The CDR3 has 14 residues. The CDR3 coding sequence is TGCGCCAGCAGCGAGGGAAACGACTATCAGCCCCAGCATTTT. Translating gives CASSEGNDYQPQHF.

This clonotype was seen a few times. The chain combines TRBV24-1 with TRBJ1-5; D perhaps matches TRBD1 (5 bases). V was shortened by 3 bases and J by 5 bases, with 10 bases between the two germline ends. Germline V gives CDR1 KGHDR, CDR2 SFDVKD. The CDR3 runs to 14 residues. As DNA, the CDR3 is TGTGCCACCAGTGATGCAGGGTATGATCAGCCCCAGCATTTT. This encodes CATSDAGYDQPQHF.

The CDR3 DNA sequence: TGCAGTGCTCCGACAGGGAGGAATGTGGAGCAGTACTTC. The encoded protein is CSAPTGRNVEQYF. J is TRBJ2-7 and V is TRBV20-1; the D gene is possibly TRBD1 (7 bases). This CDR3 has 13 residues. CDR1 DFQATT and CDR2 SNEGSKA come from the germline V gene (reference sequence). V gave up 5 bases and J gave up 7 bases, with 18 bases separating them.

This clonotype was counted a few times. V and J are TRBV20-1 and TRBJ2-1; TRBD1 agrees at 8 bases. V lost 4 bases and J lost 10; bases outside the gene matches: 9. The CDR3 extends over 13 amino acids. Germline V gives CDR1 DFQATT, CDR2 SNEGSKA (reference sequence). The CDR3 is CSAMGQAIWEQFF. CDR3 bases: TGCAGTGCTATGGGACAGGCCATTTGGGAGCAGTTCTTC.

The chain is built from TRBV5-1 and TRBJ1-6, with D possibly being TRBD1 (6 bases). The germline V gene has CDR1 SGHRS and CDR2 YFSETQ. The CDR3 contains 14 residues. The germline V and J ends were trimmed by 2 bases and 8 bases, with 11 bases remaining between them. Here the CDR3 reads CASSFAGADSPLHF. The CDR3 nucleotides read TGCGCCAGCAGCTTTGCAGGGGCGGATTCACCCCTCCACTTT.

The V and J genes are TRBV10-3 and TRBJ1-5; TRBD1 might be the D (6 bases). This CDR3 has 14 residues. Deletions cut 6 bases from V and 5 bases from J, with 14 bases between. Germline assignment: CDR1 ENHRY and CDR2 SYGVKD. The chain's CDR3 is CAISRSTGDQPQHF. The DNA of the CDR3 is TGTGCCATCAGCCGCTCGACAGGAGATCAGCCCCAGCATTTT.

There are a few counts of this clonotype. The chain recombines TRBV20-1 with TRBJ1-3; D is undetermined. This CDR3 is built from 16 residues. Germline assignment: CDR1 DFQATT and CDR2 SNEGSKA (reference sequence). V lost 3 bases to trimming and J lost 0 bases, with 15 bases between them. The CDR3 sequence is CSASLSYRYSGNTIYF. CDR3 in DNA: TGCAGTGCTAGTCTATCGTATCGCTACTCTGGAAACACCATATATTTT.

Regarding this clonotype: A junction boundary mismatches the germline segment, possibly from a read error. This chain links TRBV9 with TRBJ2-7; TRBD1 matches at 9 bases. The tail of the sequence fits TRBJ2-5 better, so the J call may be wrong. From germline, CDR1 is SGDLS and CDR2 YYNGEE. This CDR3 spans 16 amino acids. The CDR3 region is CASCVLGTGTGETQYF. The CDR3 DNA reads TGTGCCAGCTGCGTTTTAGGGACAGGGACTGGGGAGACCCAGTACTTC.

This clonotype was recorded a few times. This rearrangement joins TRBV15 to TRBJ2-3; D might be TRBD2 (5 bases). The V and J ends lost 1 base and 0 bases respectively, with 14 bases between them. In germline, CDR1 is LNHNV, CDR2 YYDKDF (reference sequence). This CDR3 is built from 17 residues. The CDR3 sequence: CATSRGLADTSTDTQYF. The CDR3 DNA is TGTGCCACCAGCAGAGGGCTAGCCGATACTAGCACAGATACGCAGTATTTT.

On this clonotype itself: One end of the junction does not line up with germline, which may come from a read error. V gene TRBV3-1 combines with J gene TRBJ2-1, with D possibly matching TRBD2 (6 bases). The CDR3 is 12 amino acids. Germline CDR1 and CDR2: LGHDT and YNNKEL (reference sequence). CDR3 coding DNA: TGTGCCGGCAGCCTGGGAGGCAATGAGCAGTTCTTC. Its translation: CAGSLGGNEQFF.

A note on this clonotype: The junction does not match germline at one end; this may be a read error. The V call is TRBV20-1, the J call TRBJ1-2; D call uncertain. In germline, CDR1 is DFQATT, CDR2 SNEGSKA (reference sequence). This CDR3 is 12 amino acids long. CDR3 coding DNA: TGCGGTGCTAGATTCGCAGGAGATGGCTACACCTTC. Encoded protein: CGARFAGDGYTF.

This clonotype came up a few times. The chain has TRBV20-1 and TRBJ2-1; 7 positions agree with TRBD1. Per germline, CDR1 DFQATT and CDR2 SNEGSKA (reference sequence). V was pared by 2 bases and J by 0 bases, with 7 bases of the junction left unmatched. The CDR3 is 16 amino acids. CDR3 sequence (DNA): TGCAGTGCTAGACCGCCATCAGGGGGCTCCTACAATGAGCAGTTCTTC. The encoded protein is CSARPPSGGSYNEQFF.

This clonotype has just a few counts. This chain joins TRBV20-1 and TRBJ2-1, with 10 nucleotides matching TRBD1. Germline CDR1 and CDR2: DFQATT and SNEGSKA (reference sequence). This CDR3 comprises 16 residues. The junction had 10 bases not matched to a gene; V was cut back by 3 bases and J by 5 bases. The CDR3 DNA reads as TGCAGTGCTAGGGAATCGGGGACAGGGGTGAACAATGAGCAGTTCTTC. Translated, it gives CSARESGTGVNNEQFF.

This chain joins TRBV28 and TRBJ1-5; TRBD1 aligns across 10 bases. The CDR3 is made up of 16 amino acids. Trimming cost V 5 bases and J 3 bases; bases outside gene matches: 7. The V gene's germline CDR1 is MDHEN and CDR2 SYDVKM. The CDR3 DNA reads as TGTGCCAGCAGTGTGGGGGACAGGGGTCACAATCAGCCCCAGCATTTT. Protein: CASSVGDRGHNQPQHF.

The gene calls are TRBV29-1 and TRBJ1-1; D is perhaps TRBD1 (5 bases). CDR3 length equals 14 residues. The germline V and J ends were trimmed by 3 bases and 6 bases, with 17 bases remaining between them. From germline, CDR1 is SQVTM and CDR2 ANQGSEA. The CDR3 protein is CSVDPSGGNPEAFF. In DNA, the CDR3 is TGCAGCGTTGACCCATCTGGGGGAAACCCTGAAGCTTTCTTT.

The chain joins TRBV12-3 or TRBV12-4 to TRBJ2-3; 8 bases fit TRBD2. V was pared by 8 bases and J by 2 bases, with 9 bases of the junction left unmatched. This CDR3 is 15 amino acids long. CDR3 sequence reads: CASWGAGGPTDTQYF. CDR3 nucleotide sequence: TGTGCCAGCTGGGGCGCGGGGGGACCCACAGATACGCAGTATTTT.

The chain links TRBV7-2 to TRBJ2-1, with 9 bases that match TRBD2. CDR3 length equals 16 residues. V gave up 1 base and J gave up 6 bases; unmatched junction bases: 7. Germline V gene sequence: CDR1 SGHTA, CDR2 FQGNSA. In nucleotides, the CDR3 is TGTGCCAGCAGCTTAGGAGCGGGGGGCCTCTCCAATGAGCAGTTCTTC. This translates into CASSLGAGGLSNEQFF.

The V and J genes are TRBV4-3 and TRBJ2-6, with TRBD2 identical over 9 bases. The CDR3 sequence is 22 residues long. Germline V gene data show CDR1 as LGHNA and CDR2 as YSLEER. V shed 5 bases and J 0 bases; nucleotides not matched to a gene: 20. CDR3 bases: TGCGCCAGCAGCGTTAGAGCGGGGGGCGAGGGATTTTTGAGCTCTGGGGCCAACGTCCTGACTTTC. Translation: CASSVRAGGEGFLSSGANVLTF.

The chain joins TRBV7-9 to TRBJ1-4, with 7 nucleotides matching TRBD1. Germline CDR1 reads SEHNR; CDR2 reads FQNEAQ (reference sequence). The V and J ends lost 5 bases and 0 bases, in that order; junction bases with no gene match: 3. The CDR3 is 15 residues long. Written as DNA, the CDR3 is TGTGCCAGCAGCGGGACAGTAACAACTAATGAAAAACTGTTTTTT. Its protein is CASSGTVTTNEKLFF.

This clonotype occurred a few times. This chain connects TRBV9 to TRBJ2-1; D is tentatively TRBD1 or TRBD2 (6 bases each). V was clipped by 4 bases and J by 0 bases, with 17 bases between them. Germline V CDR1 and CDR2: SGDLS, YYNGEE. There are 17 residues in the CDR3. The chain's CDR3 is CASSTGTPHGSYNEQFF. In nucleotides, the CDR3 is TGTGCCAGCAGCACAGGGACTCCCCACGGCTCCTACAATGAGCAGTTCTTC.

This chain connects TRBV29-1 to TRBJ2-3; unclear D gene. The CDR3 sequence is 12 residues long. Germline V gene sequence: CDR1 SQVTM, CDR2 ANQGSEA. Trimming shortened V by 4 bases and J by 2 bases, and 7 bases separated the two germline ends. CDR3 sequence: CSVGDTTDTQYF. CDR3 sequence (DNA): TGCAGCGTTGGAGACACCACAGATACGCAGTATTTT.

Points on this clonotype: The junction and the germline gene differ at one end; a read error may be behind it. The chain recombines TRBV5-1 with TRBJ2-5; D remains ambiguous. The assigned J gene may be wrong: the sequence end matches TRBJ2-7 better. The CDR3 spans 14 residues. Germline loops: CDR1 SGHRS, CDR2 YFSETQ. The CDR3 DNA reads TGCGCCAGCAACTTGAATCCAGCCTCCTACGAGCAGTACTTC. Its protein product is CASNLNPASYEQYF.

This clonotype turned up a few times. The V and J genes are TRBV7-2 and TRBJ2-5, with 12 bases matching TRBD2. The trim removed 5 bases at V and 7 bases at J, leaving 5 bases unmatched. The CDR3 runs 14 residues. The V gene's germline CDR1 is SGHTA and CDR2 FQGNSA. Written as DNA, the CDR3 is TGTGCCAGCAGCCGGACTAGCGGGGTTGGGACCCAGTACTTC. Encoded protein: CASSRTSGVGTQYF.

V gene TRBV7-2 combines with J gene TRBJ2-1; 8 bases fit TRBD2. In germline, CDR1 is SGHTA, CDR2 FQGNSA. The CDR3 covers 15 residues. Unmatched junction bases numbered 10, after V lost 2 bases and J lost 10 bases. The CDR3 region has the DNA TGTGCCAGCAGCTTACGGTCGGGAGGGCCTGGGGAGCAGTTCTTC. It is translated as CASSLRSGGPGEQFF.

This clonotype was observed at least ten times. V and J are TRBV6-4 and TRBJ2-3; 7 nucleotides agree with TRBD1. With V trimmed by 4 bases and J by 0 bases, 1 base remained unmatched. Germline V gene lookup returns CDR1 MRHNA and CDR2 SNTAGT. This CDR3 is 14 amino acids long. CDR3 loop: CASSARGSTDTQYF. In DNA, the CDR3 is TGTGCCAGCAGTGCCAGGGGGAGCACAGATACGCAGTATTTT.

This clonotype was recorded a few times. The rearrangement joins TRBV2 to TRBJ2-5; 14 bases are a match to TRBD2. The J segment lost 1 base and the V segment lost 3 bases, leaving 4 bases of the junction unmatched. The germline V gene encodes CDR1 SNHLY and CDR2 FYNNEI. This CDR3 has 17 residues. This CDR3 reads CASSDAGLAGGQETQYF. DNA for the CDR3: TGTGCCAGCAGTGATGCCGGACTAGCGGGGGGCCAAGAGACCCAGTACTTC.